The TCR beta chain described here comes from a study of post-analysis software for immune sequencing data. General study results and limits: Comparison with controls showed significantly lower normalized Chao1 diversity in multiple sclerosis patients. Patients had higher frequencies than controls of roughly five TRBV segments, including TRBV5-6, TRBV5-1 and TRBV20-1.

This clonotype turned up a few times. Its antigen is undetermined. Between the trimmed V and J ends, which lost 4 bases and 4 bases, there was a span of 5 bases. The germline V gene has CDR1 KGHDR and CDR2 SFDVKD. The CDR3 runs 12 residues. TCR beta libraries were prepared from cDNA with unique molecular identifiers. Via MiXCR, TCRdb re-called the PCR reads, giving one row per CDR3 protein. The table has 400,000 to 500,000 distinct CDR3 sequences, more than 30% seen once. The clonotype originates from a girl aged 2 to 10 with multiple sclerosis. Sequencing was carried out using blood. The rearrangement uses TRBV24-1 and TRBJ2-3; no clear D. CDR3 DNA: TGTGCCACCAGTGAAAGGGCAGATACGCAGTATTTT. This translates into CATSERADTQYF.